The sequence of this T cell receptor beta chain was determined in a study of blood T cell repertoires in COVID-19. About the study: The United States, Italy and Spain supplied acute and convalescent COVID-19 samples. From T cells, B-cell-depleted T cells, or PBMCs came the material, which was cDNA or gDNA.

In the authors' workflow: Using reference gene primer amplification, nucleated cell counts were estimated. Assay used: immunoSEQ multiplex PCR; TCRdb lists only in-frame clones, some missing. For V, J and clone size, that table is used; D and trimming come from the DNA. The top ten hold roughly 5.3% of the sample, which has some 150,000 clones, 75% to 85% seen once. In its sample, this clone was seen once. Germline CDR1 reads MNHNY; CDR2 reads SVGAGI (reference sequence). The ends were cut back, 3 bases at V and 5 bases at J, with 10 bases in the middle. The CDR3 is made up of 13 amino acids. This rearrangement joins TRBV6-6 to TRBJ1-1, with D perhaps TRBD1 (6 bases). Sequencing was performed on peripheral blood. This clonotype was obtained from a woman in her forties or fifties with acute or convalescent COVID-19. The CDR3: CASSYGRGTEAFF. CDR3 nucleotide sequence: TGTGCCAGCAGTTATGGTAGGGGGACTGAAGCTTTCTTT.